Described below is a single T cell receptor beta chain sequence and its context. Per the original methods: The authors estimated nucleated cell counts from reference gene primer amplification. Measured with immunoSEQ multiplex PCR; TCRdb has only the in-frame clones, and not every one. From that table come the V and J calls and clone size; the DNA was used to work out D and trimming. In the table there are 300,000 to 500,000 clones, 70% to 90% of which are singletons. This sample stems from a study of blood T cell repertoires in COVID-19. The overall study: The United States, Italy and Spain provided the acute and convalescent COVID-19 samples.

The ends lost 0 bases at V and 4 bases at J; junction bases unmatched: 6. Germline V gene data show CDR1 as MNHNS and CDR2 as SASEGT. This CDR3 spans 16 amino acids. The TCR originated in a woman younger than 45 with acute COVID-19. What was sequenced was PBMCs or T cells enriched from blood (not recorded which). This chain uses TRBV6-1 with TRBJ1-2; 9 bases align to TRBD1. In nucleotides, the CDR3 is TGTGCCAGCAGTGAAGCCGGGACAGGGAAGGGCTATGGCTACACCTTC. This sequence encodes CASSEAGTGKGYGYTF.